This T cell receptor beta chain was obtained from a study of cytotoxic CD8 clonotypes in ibrutinib-treated CLL. Looking at the study overall: Patient counts were 11 relapsed/refractory, roughly 15 treatment-naive and some 17 IGHV unmutated. Response samples were taken after a median of around twelve months on treatment, range 6 to 36. Study results and caveats: There were few public clonotypes, and on treatment they contracted or stayed stable.

The CDR3 is 16 residues long. Germline assignment: CDR1 MNHNY and CDR2 SVGAGI (reference sequence). The V end lost 7 bases, the J end lost 6 bases, and 24 bases lay between the germline ends. Sequencing used immunoSEQ multiplex PCR; TCRdb keeps in-frame clones, though not all of them. Altogether 150,000 or so clones are present, roughly four fifths being singletons, with the ten largest covering about 4.3%. On this clone itself: What it binds is unknown.

The V and J genes are TRBV6-6 and TRBJ1-1; D may be TRBD1 (5 bases). Material: PBMCs, obtained after 24 months of ibrutinib treatment. This clonotype originated in a human donor with chronic lymphocytic leukemia. CDR3: CASNYWGSGGRAEAFF. CDR3 bases: TGTGCCAGCAACTATTGGGGGTCGGGGGGTCGCGCTGAAGCTTTCTTT.